The text below deals with one T cell receptor (beta chain). Profiling that covered TCR beta VDJ and CDR3 relied on genomic DNA as its template. TCRdb redid the calling of the reads with MiXCR, one entry per CDR3 protein. This sample has some 44,000 distinct CDR3 sequences; 55% to 80% occur once, and the top ten carry less than 25%. These data come from a study of CD8+CD57+ T cells in acquired aplastic anemia. The germline V gene has CDR1 DFQATT and CDR2 SNEGSKA (reference sequence). Trimming removed 6 bases at V and 0 bases at J, with 9 bases between. This CDR3 has 13 residues. This chain connects TRBV20-1 to TRBJ1-5, with no clear D. Sample: sorted CD4+, CD8+, or CD8+CD57+ T cells (not recorded which) from PBMCs. This TCR was recovered from a human donor in good health, serving as a control. CDR3 nucleotide sequence: TGCAGTGCCCAAGCCCTTAGCAATCAGCCCCAGCATTTT. Its protein product is CSAQALSNQPQHF.